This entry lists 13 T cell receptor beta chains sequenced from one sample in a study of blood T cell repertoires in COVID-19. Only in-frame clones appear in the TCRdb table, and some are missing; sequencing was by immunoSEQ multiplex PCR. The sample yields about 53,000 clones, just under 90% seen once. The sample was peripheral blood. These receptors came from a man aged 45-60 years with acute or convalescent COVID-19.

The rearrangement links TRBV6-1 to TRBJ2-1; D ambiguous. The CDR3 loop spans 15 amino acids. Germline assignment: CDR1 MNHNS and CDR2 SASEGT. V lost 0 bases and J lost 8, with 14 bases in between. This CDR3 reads CASSEAFSYQDEQFF. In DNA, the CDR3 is TGTGCCAGCAGTGAAGCATTTAGCTATCAAGATGAGCAGTTCTTC.

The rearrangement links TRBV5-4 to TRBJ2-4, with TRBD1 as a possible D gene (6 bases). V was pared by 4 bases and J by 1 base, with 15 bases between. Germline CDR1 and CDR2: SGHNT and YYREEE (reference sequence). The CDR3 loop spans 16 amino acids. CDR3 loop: CASSPEVDRAKNIQYF. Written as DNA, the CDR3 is TGTGCCAGCAGCCCGGAGGTTGACAGGGCCAAAAACATTCAGTACTTC.

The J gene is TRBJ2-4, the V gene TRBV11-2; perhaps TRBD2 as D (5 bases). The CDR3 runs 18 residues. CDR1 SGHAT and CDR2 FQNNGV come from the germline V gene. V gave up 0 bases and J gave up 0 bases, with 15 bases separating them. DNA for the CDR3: TGTGCCAGCAGCTTAGAAGGGAGCCCCAAGTCAGCCAAAAACATTCAGTACTTC. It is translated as CASSLEGSPKSAKNIQYF.

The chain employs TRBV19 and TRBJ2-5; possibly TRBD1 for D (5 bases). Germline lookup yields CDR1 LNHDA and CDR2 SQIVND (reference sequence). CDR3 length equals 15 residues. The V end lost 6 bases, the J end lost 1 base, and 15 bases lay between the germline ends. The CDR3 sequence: CASSPMRQPQETQYF. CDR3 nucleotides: TGTGCCAGTAGCCCGATGAGACAGCCCCAAGAGACCCAGTACTTC.

This chain's CDR3 is CASSFGLEADTQYF. CDR3 sequence (DNA): TGTGCCAGCAGCTTCGGACTAGAGGCAGATACGCAGTATTTT. The chain has TRBV5-4 and TRBJ2-3, with 7 nucleotides matching TRBD2. Germline V lookup: CDR1 SGHNT, CDR2 YYREEE (reference sequence). The length of the CDR3 is 14 residues. V gave up 2 bases and J gave up 4 bases; unmatched junction bases: 4.

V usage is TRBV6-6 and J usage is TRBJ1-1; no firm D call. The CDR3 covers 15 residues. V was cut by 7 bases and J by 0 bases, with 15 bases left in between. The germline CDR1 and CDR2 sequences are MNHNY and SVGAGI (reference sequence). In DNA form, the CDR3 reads TGTGCCAGCACCGTCGGTGAATTCTTGAACACTGAAGCTTTCTTT. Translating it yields CASTVGEFLNTEAFF.

The CDR3 nucleotides are TGTGCCAGCAGCCAAGGGGGATACGGACCTCGGGGCTACGAGCAGTACTTC. Protein: CASSQGGYGPRGYEQYF. This chain uses TRBV14 with TRBJ2-7, with a possible D match to TRBD2 (5 bases). Per germline, CDR1 SGHDN and CDR2 FVKESK. There are 17 residues in the CDR3. Trimming shortened V by 1 base and J by 3 bases, and 19 bases separated the two germline ends.

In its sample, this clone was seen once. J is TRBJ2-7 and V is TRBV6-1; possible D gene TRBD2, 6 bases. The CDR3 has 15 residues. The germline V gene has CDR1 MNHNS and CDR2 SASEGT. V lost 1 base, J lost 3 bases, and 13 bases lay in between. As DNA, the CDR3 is TGTGCCAGCAGTGAAGGAGTGGGACTGATCTACGAGCAGTACTTC. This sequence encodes CASSEGVGLIYEQYF.

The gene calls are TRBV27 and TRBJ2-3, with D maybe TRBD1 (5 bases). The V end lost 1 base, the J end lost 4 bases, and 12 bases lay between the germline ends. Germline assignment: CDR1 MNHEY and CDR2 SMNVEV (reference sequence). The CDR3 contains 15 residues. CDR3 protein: CASSLLSGFPDTQYF. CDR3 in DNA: TGTGCCAGCAGTTTATTATCAGGGTTCCCAGATACGCAGTATTTT.

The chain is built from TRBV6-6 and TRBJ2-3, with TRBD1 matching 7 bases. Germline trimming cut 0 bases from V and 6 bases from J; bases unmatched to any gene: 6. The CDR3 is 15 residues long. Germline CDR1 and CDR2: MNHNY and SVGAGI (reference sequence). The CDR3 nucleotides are TGTGCCAGCAGTTACTCTGTAGGGGGCGACGATACGCAGTATTTT. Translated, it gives CASSYSVGGDDTQYF.

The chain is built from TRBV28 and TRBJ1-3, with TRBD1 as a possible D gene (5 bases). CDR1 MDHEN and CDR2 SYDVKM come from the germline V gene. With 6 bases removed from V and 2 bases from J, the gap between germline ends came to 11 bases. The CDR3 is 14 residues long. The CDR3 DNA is TGTGCCAGCAGACCCCCCAGGGCTGGAAACACCATATATTTT. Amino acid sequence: CASRPPRAGNTIYF.

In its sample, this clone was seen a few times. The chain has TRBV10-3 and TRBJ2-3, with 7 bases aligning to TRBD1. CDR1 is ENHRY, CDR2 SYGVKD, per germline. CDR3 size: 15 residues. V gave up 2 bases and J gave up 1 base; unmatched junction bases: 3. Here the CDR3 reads CAISEEGAGTDTQYF. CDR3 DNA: TGTGCCATCAGTGAGGAGGGGGCTGGCACAGATACGCAGTATTTT.

CDR3 bases: TGTGCCAGCAGTGACCGGGAGCCCCAGCATTTT. Its protein product is CASSDREPQHF. The V call is TRBV6-1, the J call TRBJ1-5; no clear D gene. V was shortened by 3 bases and J by 8 bases, with 5 bases between the two germline ends. Looked up from germline, CDR1 is MNHNS and CDR2 is SASEGT. The CDR3 is made up of 11 amino acids.